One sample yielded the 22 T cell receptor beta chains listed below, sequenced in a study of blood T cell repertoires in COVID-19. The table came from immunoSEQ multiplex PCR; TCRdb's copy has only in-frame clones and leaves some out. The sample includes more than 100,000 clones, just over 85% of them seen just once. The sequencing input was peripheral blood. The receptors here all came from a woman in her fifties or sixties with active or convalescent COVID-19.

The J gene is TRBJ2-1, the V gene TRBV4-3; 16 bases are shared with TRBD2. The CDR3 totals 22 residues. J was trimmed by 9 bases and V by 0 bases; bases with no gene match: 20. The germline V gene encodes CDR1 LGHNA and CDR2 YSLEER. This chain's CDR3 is CASSQEPFFGTSGRAQIAEQFF. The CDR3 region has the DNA TGCGCCAGCAGCCAAGAACCCTTTTTCGGGACTAGCGGGAGGGCCCAAATCGCTGAGCAGTTCTTC.

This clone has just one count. The CDR3 DNA follows: TGTGCCAGCAGGACAGGGGACGACTATGGCTACACCTTC. Its protein is CASRTGDDYGYTF. This chain connects TRBV6-5 to TRBJ1-2; 8 bases line up with TRBD1. V lost 6 bases to trimming and J lost 3 bases; unmatched junction nucleotides: 3. CDR3 size: 13 residues. Germline CDR1 and CDR2: MNHEY and SVGAGI.

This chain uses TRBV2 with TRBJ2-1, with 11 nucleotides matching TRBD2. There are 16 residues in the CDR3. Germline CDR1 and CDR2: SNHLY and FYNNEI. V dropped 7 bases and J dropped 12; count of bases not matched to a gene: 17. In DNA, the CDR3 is TGTGCCAGCACTTACACCGGGACTAGCGGAACAGGGGGGCAGTTCTTC. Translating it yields CASTYTGTSGTGGQFF.

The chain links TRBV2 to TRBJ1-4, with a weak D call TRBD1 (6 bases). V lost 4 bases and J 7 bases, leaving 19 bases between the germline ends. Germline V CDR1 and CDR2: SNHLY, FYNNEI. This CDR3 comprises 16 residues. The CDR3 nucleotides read TGTGCCAGCAGTGGAGGGGGACAAGCGCGGGTTGAAAAACTGTTTTTT. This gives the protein CASSGGGQARVEKLFF. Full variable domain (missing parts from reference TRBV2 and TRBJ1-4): EPEVTQTPSHQVTQMGQEVILRCVPISNHLYFYWYRQILGQKVEFLVSFYNNEISEKSEIFDDQFSVERPDGSNFTLKIRSTKLEDSAMYFCASSGGGQARVEKLFFGSGTQLSVL.

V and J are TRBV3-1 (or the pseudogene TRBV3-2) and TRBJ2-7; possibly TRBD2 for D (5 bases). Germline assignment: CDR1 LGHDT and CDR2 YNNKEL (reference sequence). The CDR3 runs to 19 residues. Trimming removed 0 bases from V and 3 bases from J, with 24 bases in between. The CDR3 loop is CASSQEVVNAGPGCYEQYF. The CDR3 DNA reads TGTGCCAGCAGCCAAGAGGTAGTGAATGCGGGTCCGGGATGCTACGAGCAGTACTTC.

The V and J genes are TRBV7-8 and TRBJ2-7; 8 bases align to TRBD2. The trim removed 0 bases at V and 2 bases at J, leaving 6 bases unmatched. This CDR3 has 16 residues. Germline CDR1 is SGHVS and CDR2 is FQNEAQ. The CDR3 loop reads CASSLAGGGGPYEQYF. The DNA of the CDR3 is TGTGCCAGCAGCTTAGCGGGAGGCGGGGGGCCCTACGAGCAGTACTTC. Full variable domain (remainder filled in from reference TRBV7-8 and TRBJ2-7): GAGVSQSPRYKVAKRGQDVALRCDPISGHVSLFWYQQALGQGPEFLTYFQNEAQLDKSGLPSDRFFAERPEGSVSTLKIQRTQQEDSAVYLCASSLAGGGGPYEQYFGPGTRLTVT.

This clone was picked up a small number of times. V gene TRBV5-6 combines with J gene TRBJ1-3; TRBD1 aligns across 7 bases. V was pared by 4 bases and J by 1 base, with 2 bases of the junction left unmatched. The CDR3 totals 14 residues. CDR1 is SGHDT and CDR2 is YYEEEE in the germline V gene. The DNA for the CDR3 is TGTGCCAGCAGCGTGACAGGGTCTGGAAACACCATATATTTT. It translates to CASSVTGSGNTIYF.

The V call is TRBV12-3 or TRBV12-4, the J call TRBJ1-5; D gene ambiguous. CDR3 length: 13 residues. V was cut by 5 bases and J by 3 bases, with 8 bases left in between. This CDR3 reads CASSHGYNQPQHF. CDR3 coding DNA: TGTGCCAGCAGTCACGGGTACAATCAGCCCCAGCATTTT.

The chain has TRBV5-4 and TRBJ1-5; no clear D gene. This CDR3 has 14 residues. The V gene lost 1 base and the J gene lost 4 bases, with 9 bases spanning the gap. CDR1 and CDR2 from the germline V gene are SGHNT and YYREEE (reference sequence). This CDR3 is CASSLYGENQPQHF. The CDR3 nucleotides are TGTGCCAGCAGCTTGTATGGGGAGAATCAGCCCCAGCATTTT.

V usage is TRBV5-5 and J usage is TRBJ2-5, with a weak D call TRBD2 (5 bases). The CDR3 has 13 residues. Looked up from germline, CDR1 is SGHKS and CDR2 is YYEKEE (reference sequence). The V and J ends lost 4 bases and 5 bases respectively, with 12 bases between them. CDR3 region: CASSRTPGETQYF. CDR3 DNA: TGTGCCAGCAGCCGGACTCCGGGGGAGACCCAGTACTTC.

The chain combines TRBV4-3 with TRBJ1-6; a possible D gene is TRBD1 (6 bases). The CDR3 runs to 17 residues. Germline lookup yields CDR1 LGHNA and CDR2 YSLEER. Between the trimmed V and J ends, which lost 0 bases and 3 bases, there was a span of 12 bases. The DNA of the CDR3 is TGCGCCAGCAGCCAAGATTGGACAGCTGGCTATAATTCACCCCTCCACTTT. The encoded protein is CASSQDWTAGYNSPLHF.

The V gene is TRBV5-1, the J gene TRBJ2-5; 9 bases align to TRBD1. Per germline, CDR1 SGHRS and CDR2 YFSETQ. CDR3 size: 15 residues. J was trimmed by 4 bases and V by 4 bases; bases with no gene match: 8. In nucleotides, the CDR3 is TGCGCCAGCAGCCCGGGACAGGGAGGAGGAGAGACCCAGTACTTC. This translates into CASSPGQGGGETQYF. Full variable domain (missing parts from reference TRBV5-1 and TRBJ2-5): KAGVTQTPRYLIKTRGQQVTLSCSPISGHRSVSWYQQTPGQGLQFLFEYFSETQRNKGNFPGRFSGRQFSNSRSEMNVSTLELGDSALYLCASSPGQGGGETQYFGPGTRLLVL.

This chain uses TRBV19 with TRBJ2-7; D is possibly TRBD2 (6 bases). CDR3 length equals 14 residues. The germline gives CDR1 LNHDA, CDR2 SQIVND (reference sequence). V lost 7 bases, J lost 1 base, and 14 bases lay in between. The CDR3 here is CASTWDSYSYEQYF. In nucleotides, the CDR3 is TGTGCCAGTACCTGGGACTCCTATTCCTACGAGCAGTACTTC.

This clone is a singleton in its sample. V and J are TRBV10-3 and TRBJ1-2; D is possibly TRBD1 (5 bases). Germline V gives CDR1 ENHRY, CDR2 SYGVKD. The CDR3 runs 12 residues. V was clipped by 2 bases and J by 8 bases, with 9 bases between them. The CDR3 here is CAISEQGTGYTF. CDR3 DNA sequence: TGTGCCATCAGTGAGCAGGGTACGGGCTACACCTTC.

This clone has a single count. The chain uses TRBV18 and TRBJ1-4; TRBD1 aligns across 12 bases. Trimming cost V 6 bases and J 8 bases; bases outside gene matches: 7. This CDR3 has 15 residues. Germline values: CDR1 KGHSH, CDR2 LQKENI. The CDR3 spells CASSLGTGGREKLFF. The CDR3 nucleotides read TGTGCCAGCTCCCTCGGGACAGGGGGCCGAGAAAAACTGTTTTTT.

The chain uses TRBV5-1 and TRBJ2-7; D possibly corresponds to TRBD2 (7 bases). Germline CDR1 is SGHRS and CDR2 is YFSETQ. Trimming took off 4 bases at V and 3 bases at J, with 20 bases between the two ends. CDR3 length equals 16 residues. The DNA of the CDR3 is TGCGCCAGCAGCGTTGGGGGGGCTAGCGCTAGCTACGAGCAGTACTTC. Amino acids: CASSVGGASASYEQYF.

The CDR3 is CASRPDRMNTEAFF. CDR3 in DNA: TGTGCCAGCAGACCGGACAGGATGAACACTGAAGCTTTCTTT. The V gene is TRBV6-1, the J gene TRBJ1-1; 7 bases line up with TRBD1. With V trimmed by 6 bases and J by 0 bases, 4 bases remained unmatched. Germline assignment: CDR1 MNHNS and CDR2 SASEGT. This CDR3 is built from 14 residues.

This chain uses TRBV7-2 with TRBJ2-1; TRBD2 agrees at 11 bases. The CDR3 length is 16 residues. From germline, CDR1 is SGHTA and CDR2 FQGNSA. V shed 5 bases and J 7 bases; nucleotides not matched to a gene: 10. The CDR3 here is CASSIRLAGISNEQFF. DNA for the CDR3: TGTGCCAGCAGCATACGACTAGCGGGAATTAGTAATGAGCAGTTCTTC.

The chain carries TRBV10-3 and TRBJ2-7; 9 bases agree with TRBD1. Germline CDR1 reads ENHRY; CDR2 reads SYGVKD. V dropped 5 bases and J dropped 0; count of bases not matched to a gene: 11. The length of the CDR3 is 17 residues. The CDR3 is CAISSIPGTGSSYEQYF. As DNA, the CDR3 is TGTGCCATCAGTTCCATCCCGGGGACAGGGAGCTCCTACGAGCAGTACTTC.

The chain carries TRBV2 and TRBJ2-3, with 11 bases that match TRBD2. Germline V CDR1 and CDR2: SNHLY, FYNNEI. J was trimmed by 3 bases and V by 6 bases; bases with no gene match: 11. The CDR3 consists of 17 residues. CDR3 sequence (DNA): TGTGCCAGCAGCACCGGGGCTAGCGGGAGGTCAACAGATACGCAGTATTTT. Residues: CASSTGASGRSTDTQYF.

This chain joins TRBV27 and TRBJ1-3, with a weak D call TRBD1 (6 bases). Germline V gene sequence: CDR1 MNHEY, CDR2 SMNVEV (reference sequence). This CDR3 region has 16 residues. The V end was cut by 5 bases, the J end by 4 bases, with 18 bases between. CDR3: CASSQRTVPLGNTIYF. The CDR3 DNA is TGTGCCAGCAGTCAGAGGACAGTTCCTCTGGGAAACACCATATATTTT.

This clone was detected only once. The CDR3 bases are TGTGCCAGCAGTCCGTGGGGACTAGCGAGCGGCACCGGGGAGCTGTTTTTT. Protein product: CASSPWGLASGTGELFF. The chain links TRBV28 to TRBJ2-2; 10 bases are shared with TRBD2. Germline loops: CDR1 MDHEN, CDR2 SYDVKM. V dropped 5 bases and J dropped 4; count of bases not matched to a gene: 10. There are 17 residues in the CDR3.